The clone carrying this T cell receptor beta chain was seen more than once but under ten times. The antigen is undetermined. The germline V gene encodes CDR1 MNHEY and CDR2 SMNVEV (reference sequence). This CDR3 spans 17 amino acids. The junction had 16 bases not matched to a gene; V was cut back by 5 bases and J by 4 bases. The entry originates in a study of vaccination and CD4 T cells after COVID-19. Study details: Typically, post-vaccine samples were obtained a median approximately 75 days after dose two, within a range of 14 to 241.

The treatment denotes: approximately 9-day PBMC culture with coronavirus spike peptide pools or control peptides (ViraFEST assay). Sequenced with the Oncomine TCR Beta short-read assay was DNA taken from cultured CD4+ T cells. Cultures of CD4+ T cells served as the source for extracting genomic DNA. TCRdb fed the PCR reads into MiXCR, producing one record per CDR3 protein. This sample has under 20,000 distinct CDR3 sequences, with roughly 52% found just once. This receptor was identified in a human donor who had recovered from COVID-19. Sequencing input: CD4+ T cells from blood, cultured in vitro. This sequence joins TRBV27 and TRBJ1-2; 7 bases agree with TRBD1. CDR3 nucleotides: TGTGCCAGCAGTCTCGCTACCCGGGACAGCGGAGTCTATGGCTACACCTTC. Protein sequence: CASSLATRDSGVYGYTF.